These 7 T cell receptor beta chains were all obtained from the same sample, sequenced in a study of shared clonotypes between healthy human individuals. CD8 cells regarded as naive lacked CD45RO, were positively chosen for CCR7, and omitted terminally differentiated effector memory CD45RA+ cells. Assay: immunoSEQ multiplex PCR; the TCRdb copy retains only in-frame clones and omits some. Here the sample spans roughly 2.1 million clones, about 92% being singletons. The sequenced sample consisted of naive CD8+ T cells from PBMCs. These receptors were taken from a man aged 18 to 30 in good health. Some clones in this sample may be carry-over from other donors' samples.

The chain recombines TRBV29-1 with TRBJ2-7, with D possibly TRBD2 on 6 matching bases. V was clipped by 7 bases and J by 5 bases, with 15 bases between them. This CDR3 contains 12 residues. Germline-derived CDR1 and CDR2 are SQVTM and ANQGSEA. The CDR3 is CSARELRDEQYF. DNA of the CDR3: TGCAGCGCCCGGGAGCTCAGGGACGAGCAGTACTTC.

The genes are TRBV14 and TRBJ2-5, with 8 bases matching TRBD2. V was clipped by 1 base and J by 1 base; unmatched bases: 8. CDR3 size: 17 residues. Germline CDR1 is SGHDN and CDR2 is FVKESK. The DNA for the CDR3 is TGTGCCAGCAGCCAAGTCATGGGACTAGAACTCCAAGAGACCCAGTACTTC. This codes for CASSQVMGLELQETQYF. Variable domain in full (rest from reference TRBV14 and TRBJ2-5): EAGVTQFPSHSVIEKGQTVTLRCDPISGHDNLYWYRRVMGKEIKFLLHFVKESKQDESGMPNNRFLAERTGGTYSTLKVQPAELEDSGVYFCASSQVMGLELQETQYFGPGTRLLVL.

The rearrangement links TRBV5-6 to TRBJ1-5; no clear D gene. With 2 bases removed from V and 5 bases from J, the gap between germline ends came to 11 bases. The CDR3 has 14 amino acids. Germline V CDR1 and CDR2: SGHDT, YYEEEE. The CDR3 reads CASSLGRSYQPQHF. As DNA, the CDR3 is TGTGCCAGCAGCTTAGGTCGGAGTTATCAGCCCCAGCATTTT. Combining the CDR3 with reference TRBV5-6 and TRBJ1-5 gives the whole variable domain DAGVTQSPTHLIKTRGQQVTLRCSPKSGHDTVSWYQQALGQGPQFIFQYYEEEERQRGNFPDRFSGHQFPNYSSELNVNALLLGDSALYLCASSLGRSYQPQHFGDGTRLSIL.

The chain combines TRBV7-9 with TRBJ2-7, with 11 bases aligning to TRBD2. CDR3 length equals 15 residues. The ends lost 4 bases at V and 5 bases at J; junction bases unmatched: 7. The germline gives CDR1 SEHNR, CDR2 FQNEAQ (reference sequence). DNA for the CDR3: TGTGCCAGCAGCTCACCTAGCGGGAGGTTCGACGAGCAGTACTTC. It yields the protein CASSSPSGRFDEQYF.

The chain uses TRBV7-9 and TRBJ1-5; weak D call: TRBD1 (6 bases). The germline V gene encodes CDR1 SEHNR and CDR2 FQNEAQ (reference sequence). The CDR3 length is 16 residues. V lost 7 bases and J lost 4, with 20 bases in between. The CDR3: CASTLTGGRVNQPQHF. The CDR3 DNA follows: TGTGCCAGCACTCTCACTGGGGGCAGGGTGAATCAGCCCCAGCATTTT.

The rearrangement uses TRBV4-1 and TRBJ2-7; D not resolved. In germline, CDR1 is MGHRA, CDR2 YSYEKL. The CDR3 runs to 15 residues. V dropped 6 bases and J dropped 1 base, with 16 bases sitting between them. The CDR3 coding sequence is TGCGCCAGCAGGCCAAGTGATGACATATCCTACGAGCAGTACTTC. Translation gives CASRPSDDISYEQYF.

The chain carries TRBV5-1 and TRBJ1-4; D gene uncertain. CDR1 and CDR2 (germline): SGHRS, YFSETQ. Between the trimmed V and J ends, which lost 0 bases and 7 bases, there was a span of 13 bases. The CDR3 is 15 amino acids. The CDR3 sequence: CASSLEGSGFEKLFF. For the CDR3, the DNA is TGCGCCAGCAGCTTGGAAGGGAGCGGATTTGAAAAACTGTTTTTT.